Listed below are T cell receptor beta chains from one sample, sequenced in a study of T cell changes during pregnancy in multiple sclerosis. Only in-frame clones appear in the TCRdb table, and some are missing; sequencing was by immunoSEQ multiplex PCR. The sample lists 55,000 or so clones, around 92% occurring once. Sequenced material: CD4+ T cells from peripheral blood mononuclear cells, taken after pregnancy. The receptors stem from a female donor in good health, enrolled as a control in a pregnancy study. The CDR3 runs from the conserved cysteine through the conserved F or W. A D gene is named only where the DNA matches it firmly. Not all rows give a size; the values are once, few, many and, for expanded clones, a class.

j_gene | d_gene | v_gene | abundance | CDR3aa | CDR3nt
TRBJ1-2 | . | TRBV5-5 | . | CASSFRTVTDGYTF | TGTGCCAGCAGCTTTCGGACAGTAACGGATGGCTACACCTTC
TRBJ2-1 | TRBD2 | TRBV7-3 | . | CASSLTAGGPPFF | TGTGCCAGCAGCTTAACAGCGGGGGGCCCCCCGTTCTTC
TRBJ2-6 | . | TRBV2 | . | CASSEAPGANVLTF | TGTGCCAGCAGTGAGGCACCTGGGGCCAACGTCCTGACTTTC
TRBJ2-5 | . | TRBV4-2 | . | CASSLGDGGKTQYF | TGTGCCAGCAGCCTAGGTGACGGGGGAAAGACCCAGTACTTC
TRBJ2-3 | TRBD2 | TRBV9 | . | CASSVATSSGGTTDTQYF | TGTGCCAGCAGCGTAGCTACGAGTAGCGGGGGGACCACAGATACGCAGTATTTT
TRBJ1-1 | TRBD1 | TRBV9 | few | CASRYNRGEFFF | TGTGCCAGCAGATACAACAGGGGCGAATTCTTCTTT
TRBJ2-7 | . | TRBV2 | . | CASSDNRVGNEQYF | TGTGCCAGCAGTGATAACAGGGTAGGAAACGAGCAGTACTTC
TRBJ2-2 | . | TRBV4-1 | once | CASSQDGQNTGELFF | TGCGCCAGCAGCCAAGACGGTCAGAACACCGGGGAGCTGTTTTTT
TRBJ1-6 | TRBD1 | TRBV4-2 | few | CASSQGGQGNSPLHF | TGTGCCAGCAGCCAAGGCGGACAGGGGAATTCACCCCTCCACTTT
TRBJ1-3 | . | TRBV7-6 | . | CASSPGYSGNTIYF | TGTGCCAGCAGCCCGGGATACTCTGGAAACACCATATATTTT
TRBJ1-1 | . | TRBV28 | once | CASSLALGGATEAFF | TGTGCCAGCAGTCTAGCTTTGGGGGGGGCCACTGAAGCTTTCTTT
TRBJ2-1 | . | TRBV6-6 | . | CASSYSYEQFF | TGTGCCAGCAGTTACTCCTATGAGCAGTTCTTC
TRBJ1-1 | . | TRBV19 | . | CASSIVPGMDTEAFF | TGTGCCAGTAGTATAGTTCCGGGGATGGACACTGAAGCTTTCTTT
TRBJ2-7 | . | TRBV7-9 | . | CASSSGKLQYF | TGTGCCAGCAGCTCCGGGAAACTCCAGTACTTC
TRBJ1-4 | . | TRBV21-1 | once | CASSREGEKLFF | TGTGCCAGCAGCAGAGAGGGTGAAAAACTGTTTTTT
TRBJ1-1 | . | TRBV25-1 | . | CASRGQTGLNTEAFF | TGTGCCAGCAGGGGTCAAACAGGGTTGAACACTGAAGCTTTCTTT
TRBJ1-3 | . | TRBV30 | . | CAWSVAGYGNTIYF | TGTGCCTGGAGTGTAGCAGGCTACGGAAACACCATATATTTT
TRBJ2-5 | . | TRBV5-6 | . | CASSLGQGGLQETQYF | TGTGCCAGCAGCTTGGGCCAGGGGGGCCTCCAAGAGACCCAGTACTTC
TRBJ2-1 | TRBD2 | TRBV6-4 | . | CASRLTSGGPNEQFF | TGTGCCAGCAGACTGACTAGCGGGGGGCCCAATGAGCAGTTCTTC
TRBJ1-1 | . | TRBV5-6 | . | CASTRGGRGNTEAFF | TGTGCCAGCACCCGAGGGGGAAGGGGGAACACTGAAGCTTTCTTT
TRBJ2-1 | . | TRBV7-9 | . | CASSFETEGALTFF | TGTGCCAGCAGCTTCGAGACAGAAGGGGCTTTGACTTTCTTC
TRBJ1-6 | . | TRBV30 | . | CAWISTYNSPLHF | TGTGCCTGGATCTCAACATATAATTCACCCCTCCACTTT
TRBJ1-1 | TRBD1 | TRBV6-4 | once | CARILGTGVAFF | TGTGCCAGGATCCTTGGGACAGGGGTTGCTTTCTTT
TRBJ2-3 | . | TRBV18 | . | CASSFYGGTDTQYF | TGTGCCAGCTCATTTTACGGAGGCACAGATACGCAGTATTTT
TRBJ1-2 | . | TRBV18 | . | CASSRGSGYTF | TGTGCCAGCTCACGAGGCTCTGGCTACACCTTC
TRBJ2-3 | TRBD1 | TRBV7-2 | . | CASSLTGGSTDTQYF | TGTGCCAGCAGCTTAACAGGGGGTAGCACAGATACGCAGTATTTT
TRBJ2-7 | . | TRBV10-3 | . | CAISPSKESYEQYF | TGTGCCATCAGTCCCTCCAAGGAGTCCTACGAGCAGTACTTC
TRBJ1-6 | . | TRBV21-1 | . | CASSKKETEGNSPLHF | TGTGCCAGCAGCAAAAAAGAGACCGAGGGTAATTCACCCCTCCACTTT
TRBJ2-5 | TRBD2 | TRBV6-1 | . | CASSLLGGTQETQYF | TGTGCCAGCAGCCTACTGGGGGGGACCCAAGAGACCCAGTACTTC
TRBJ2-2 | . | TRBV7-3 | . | CASSRQGQDTGELFF | TGTGCCAGCAGCCGCCAGGGGCAGGACACCGGGGAGCTGTTTTTT
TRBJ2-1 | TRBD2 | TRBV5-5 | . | CASSLGGGGYNEQFF | TGTGCCAGCAGCTTAGGCGGGGGGGGGTACAATGAGCAGTTCTTC
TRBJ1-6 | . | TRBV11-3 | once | CASSSGTRGSPLHF | TGTGCCAGCAGCTCTGGGACTAGGGGTTCACCCCTCCACTTT
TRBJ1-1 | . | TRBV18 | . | CASSPRVEANTEAFF | TGTGCCAGCTCACCACGGGTAGAGGCGAACACTGAAGCTTTCTTT
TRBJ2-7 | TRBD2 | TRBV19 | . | CASSFRTGGEQYF | TGTGCCAGTAGTTTCAGGACGGGGGGGGAGCAGTACTTC
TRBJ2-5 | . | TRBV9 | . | CASSVGLPGVETQYF | TGTGCCAGCAGCGTGGGACTCCCCGGGGTAGAGACCCAGTACTTC
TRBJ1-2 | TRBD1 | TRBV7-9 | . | CASSLRPGTGTSGYTF | TGTGCCAGCAGCTTAAGGCCGGGGACAGGGACGAGCGGCTACACCTTC
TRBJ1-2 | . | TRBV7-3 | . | CASSLIGDGSLYTF | TGTGCCAGCAGCTTAATCGGGGACGGGAGCCTCTACACCTTC
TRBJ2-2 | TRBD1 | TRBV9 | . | CASSVGWQGARTGELFF | TGTGCCAGCAGCGTAGGTTGGCAGGGGGCGCGGACCGGGGAGCTGTTTTTT
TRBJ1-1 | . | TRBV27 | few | CASSSFPNGEAFF | TGTGCCAGCAGTTCATTCCCGAACGGTGAAGCTTTCTTT
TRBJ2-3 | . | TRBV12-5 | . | CASGFGQTTDTQYF | TGTGCTAGTGGTTTCGGACAGACCACAGATACGCAGTATTTT
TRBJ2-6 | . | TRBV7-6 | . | CASSYVSVSQSRANVLTF | TGTGCCAGCAGCTATGTAAGTGTCTCACAAAGTCGGGCCAACGTCCTGACTTTC
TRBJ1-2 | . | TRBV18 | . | CASKGQGGDGYTF | TGTGCCAGCAAAGGCCAGGGAGGAGATGGCTACACCTTC
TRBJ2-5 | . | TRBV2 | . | CASRRQGETQYF | TGTGCCAGCAGGAGGCAGGGGGAGACCCAGTACTTC
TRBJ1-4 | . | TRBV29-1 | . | CSVGGAGSEKLFF | TGCAGCGTTGGCGGAGCGGGCAGTGAAAAACTGTTTTTT
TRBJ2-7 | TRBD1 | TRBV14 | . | CASSQGQRYEQYF | TGTGCCAGCAGCCAGGGACAGAGATACGAGCAGTACTTC
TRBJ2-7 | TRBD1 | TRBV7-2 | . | CASSSGQGSYEQYF | TGTGCCAGCAGCTCTGGACAGGGCAGCTACGAGCAGTACTTC
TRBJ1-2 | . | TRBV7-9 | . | CASSLRAYGYTF | TGTGCCAGCAGCTTGAGGGCTTATGGCTACACCTTC